The sequence of this T cell receptor beta chain was determined in a study of cytomegalovirus exposure and HLA in healthy donors. Points from the study as a whole: The study carried out a later analysis of TCR beta sequences. It associated around 17,000 of them with specific HLA alleles at a false discovery rate of 0.05. Most TCR beta V segments were productive about 90% or about 30% of the time in an earlier analysis.

PCR was performed using 60 Vbeta and 13 Jbeta primers. Assay: immunoSEQ multiplex PCR; the TCRdb copy retains only in-frame clones and omits some. The sample lists 100,000 to 150,000 clones, 83% occurring once. Germline values: CDR1 MNHNS, CDR2 SASEGT. Trimming stripped 3 bases from V and 0 bases from J, with 13 bases between. The CDR3 loop spans 16 amino acids. A remark on this clone: Its antigen remains unknown.

V gene TRBV6-1 combines with J gene TRBJ2-3, with D possibly TRBD2 on 6 matching bases. The TCR originated in a man aged 18 to 29 in good health and CMV-seropositive. What was sequenced was PBMCs. CDR3 in amino acids: CASSEFGGSSTDTQYF. The CDR3 nucleotides read TGTGCCAGCAGTGAGTTCGGGGGTTCTAGCACAGATACGCAGTATTTT.